Sequencing of this T cell receptor (beta chain) was carried out in a study of OX40 agonist ivuxolimab in advanced cancers. Study results and caveats: Near-lowest levels of clonal expansion characterized partial responders at 0.1-3.0 mg/kg. Certain nonresponders additionally had low normalized T-cell clonal expansion.

Clones were sequenced by immunoSEQ multiplex PCR, and TCRdb holds only the in-frame ones, with some missing. The sample gives roughly 49,000 clones, almost 90% of which show up once; roughly 3.5% is in the top ten. In regard to this clone: Antigen: not known.

V shed 5 bases and J 10 bases; nucleotides not matched to a gene: 8. This CDR3 spans 14 amino acids. Germline V gene data show CDR1 as MDHEN and CDR2 as SYDVKM. This receptor was identified in an adult with an advanced solid tumor such as melanoma, head and neck, liver or kidney cancer. This specimen was CD4+ or CD8+ T cells sorted from blood, taken in a trial of the OX40 agonist ivuxolimab. The chain combines TRBV28 with TRBJ1-6; TRBD1 agrees at 7 bases. CDR3 nucleotide sequence: TGTGCCAGCAGTGAAAACTGGGACAGATCACCCCTCCACTTT. Protein sequence: CASSENWDRSPLHF.